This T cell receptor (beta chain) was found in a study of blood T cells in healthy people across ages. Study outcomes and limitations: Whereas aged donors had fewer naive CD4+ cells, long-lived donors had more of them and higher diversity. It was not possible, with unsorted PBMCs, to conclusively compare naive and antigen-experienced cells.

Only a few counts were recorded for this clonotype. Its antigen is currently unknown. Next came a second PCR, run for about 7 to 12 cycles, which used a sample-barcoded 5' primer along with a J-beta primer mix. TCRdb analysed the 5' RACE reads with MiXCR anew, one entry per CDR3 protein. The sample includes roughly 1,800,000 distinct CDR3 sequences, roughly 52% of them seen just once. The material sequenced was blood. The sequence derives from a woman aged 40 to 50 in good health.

CDR3 nucleotides: TGTGCCAGCAGTCCCTCGGGGACAGGGAACGAAAAACTGTTTTTT. The encoded protein is CASSPSGTGNEKLFF. This chain links TRBV6-5 with TRBJ1-4; 9 bases match TRBD1. This CDR3 has 15 amino acids. Trimming took 5 bases from V and 8 from J; bases not matched to a gene: 9. CDR1 and CDR2 from the germline V gene are MNHEY and SVGAGI.